This T cell receptor (beta chain) derives from a study of CD8 T cells in ankylosing spondylitis. On this clonotype: Its target is not known.

TCRdb called the 5' RACE reads again in MiXCR, with one record for every CDR3 protein. The data show just under 550,000 distinct CDR3 sequences, about 12% seen once. The V gene lost 4 bases and the J gene lost 9 bases, with 15 bases spanning the gap. CDR3 length: 14 amino acids. Study observations and caveats: Disease-linked clones bore a CD8+ phenotype, appearing relatively rarely in peripheral blood. Made up of 7 to 9 highly homologous variants, a TCR beta motif appeared characteristic of ankylosing spondylitis blood.

The clonotype was recovered from a male donor with ankylosing spondylitis. The rearrangement uses TRBV12-3 or TRBV12-4 and TRBJ2-2; D call uncertain. The source material was blood, either unsorted or a sorted T cell fraction (not recorded which). In nucleotides, the CDR3 is TGTGCCAGCAGTTCTAGTACAGAGACCCGGGAGCTGTTTTTT. Protein: CASSSSTETRELFF.